What follows are 5 T cell receptor beta chains derived from one specimen sequenced in a study of shared clonotypes between healthy human individuals. Selected positively for CCR7 and CD45RO-negative, naive CD8 cells excluded terminally differentiated effector memory CD45RA+ cells. The protocol was immunoSEQ multiplex PCR, while the TCRdb copy is restricted to in-frame clones and leaves out a portion. Here the sample spans about 2,200,000 clones, roughly 91% being singletons. The sequenced material came from naive CD8+ T cells from PBMCs. These receptors originate from a man between 18 and 35 years old in good health. Some clones in this sample may be carry-over from other donors' samples.

The V call is TRBV5-4, the J call TRBJ1-4; 10 nucleotides match TRBD1. CDR1 is SGHNT, CDR2 YYREEE, per germline (reference sequence). CDR3 length: 17 amino acids. The junction had 12 bases not matched to a gene; V was cut back by 4 bases and J by 6 bases. The CDR3 loop reads CASSIRDRGRADEKLFF. In nucleotides, the CDR3 is TGTGCCAGCAGCATCCGGGACAGGGGTAGAGCGGATGAAAAACTGTTTTTT.

V usage is TRBV5-5 and J usage is TRBJ2-7, with 11 bases identical to TRBD1. With V trimmed by 3 bases and J by 3 bases, 2 bases remained unmatched. From germline, CDR1 is SGHKS and CDR2 YYEKEE (reference sequence). There are 14 residues in the CDR3. The CDR3 sequence: CASSSGTGGYEQYF. The CDR3 DNA follows: TGTGCCAGCAGCTCCGGGACAGGGGGCTACGAGCAGTACTTC.

Points on this clone: This CDR3 is also generated by other DNA sequences in the sample. V usage is TRBV7-9 and J usage is TRBJ1-1, with a tentative D call TRBD1 (6 bases). V was cut by 8 bases and J by 1 base, with 8 bases left in between. Per the germline V gene, CDR1 is SEHNR and CDR2 is FQNEAQ (reference sequence). This CDR3 has 12 amino acids. The CDR3 is CASSGANTEAFF. CDR3 coding DNA: TGTGCCAGCTCGGGGGCGAACACTGAAGCTTTCTTT.

About this clone: The sample carries other DNA sequences with the same CDR3. V is TRBV27 and J is TRBJ2-6; D is uncertain. Trimming shortened V by 3 bases and J by 0 bases, and 3 bases separated the two germline ends. The V gene's germline CDR1 is MNHEY and CDR2 SMNVEV (reference sequence). CDR3 length: 14 amino acids. The CDR3 spells CASSLYSGANVLTF. The CDR3 DNA sequence: TGTGCCAGCAGTTTGTACTCTGGGGCCAACGTCCTGACTTTC.

The V and J genes are TRBV27 and TRBJ2-7, with D perhaps TRBD2 (7 bases). The germline gives CDR1 MNHEY, CDR2 SMNVEV (reference sequence). This CDR3 contains 15 residues. With 5 bases removed from V and 0 bases from J, the gap between germline ends came to 14 bases. CDR3 DNA: TGTGCCAGCAGTCCGGAGGGGGGGAGCTCCTACGAGCAGTACTTC. This gives the protein CASSPEGGSSYEQYF.